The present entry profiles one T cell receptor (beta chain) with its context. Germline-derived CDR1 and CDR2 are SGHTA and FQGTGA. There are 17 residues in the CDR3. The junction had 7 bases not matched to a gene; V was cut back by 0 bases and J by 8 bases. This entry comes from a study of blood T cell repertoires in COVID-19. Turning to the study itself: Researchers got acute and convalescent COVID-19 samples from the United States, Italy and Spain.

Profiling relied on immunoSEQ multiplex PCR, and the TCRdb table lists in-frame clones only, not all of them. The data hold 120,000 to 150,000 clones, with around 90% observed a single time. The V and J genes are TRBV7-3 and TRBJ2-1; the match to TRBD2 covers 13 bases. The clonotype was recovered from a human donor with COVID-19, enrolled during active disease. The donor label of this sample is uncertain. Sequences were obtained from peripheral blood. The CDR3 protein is CASSLTGLAGVRDEQFF. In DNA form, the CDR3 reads TGTGCCAGCAGCTTAACCGGACTAGCGGGAGTTCGCGATGAGCAGTTCTTC. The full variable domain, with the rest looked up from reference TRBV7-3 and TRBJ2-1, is GAGVSQTPSNKVTEKGKYVELRCDPISGHTALYWYRQSLGQGPEFLIYFQGTGAADDSGLPNDRFFAVRPEGSVSTLKIQRTERGDSAVYLCASSLTGLAGVRDEQFFGPGTRLTVL.